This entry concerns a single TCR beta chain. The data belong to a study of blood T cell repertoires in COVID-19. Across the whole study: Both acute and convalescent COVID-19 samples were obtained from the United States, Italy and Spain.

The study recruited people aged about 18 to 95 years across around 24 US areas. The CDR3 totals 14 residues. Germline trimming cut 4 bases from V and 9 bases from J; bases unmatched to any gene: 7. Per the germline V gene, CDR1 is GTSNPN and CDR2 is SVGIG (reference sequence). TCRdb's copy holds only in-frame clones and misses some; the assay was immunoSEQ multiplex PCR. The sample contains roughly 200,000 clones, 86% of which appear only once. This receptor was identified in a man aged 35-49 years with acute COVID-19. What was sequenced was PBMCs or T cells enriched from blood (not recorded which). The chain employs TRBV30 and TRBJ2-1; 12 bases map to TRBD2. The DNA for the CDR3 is TGTGCCTGGACGCGGACTAGCGGGATCACTGAGCAGTTCTTC. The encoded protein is CAWTRTSGITEQFF.